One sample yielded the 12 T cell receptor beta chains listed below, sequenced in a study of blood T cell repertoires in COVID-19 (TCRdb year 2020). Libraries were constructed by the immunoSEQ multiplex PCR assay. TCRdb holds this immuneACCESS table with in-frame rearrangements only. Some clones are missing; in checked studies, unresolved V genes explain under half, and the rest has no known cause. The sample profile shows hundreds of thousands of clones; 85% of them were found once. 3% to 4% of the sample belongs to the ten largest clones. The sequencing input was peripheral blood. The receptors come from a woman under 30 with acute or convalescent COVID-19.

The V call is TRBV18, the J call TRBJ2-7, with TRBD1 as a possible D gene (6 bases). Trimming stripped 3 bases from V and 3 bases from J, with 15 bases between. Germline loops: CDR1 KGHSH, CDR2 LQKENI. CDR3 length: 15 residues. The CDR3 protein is CASSPGGQRNYEQYF. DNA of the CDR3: TGTGCCAGCTCACCTGGGGGCCAGCGAAACTACGAGCAGTACTTC.

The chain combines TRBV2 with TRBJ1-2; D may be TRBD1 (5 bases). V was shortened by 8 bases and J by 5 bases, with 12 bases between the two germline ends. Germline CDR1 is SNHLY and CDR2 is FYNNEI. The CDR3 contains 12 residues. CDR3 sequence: CASGRQGYGYTF. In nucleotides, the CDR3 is TGTGCCAGCGGGAGGCAGGGATATGGCTACACCTTC.

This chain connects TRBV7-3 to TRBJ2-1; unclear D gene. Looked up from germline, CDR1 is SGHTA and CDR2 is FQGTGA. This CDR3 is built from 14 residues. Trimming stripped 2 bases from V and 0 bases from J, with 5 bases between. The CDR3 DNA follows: TGTGCCAGCAGCTTACAGGCCTCCTACAATGAGCAGTTCTTC. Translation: CASSLQASYNEQFF.

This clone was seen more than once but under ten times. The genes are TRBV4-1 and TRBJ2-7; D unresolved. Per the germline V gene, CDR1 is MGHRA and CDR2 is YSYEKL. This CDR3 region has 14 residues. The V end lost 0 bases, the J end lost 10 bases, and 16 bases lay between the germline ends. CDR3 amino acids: CASSQELNTMGQYF. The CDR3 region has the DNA TGCGCCAGCAGCCAAGAGCTAAACACCATGGGCCAGTACTTC.

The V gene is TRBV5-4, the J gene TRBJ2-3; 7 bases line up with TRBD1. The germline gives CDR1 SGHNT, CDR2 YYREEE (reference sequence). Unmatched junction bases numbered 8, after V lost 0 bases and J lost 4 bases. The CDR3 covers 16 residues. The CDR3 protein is CASSLASDRASDTQYF. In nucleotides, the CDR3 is TGTGCCAGCAGCTTGGCCTCTGACAGGGCTTCAGATACGCAGTATTTT.

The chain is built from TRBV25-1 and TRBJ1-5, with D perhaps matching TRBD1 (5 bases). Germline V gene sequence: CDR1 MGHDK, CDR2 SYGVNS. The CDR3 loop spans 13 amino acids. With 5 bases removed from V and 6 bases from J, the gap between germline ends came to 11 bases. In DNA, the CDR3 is TGTGCCAGCAGTTCAGGGAACAGTCAGCCCCAGCATTTT. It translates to CASSSGNSQPQHF.

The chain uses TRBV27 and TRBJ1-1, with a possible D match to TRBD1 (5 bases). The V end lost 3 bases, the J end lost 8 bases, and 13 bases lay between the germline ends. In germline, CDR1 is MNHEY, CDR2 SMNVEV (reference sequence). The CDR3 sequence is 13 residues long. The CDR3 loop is CASSFLDKNEAFF. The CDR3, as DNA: TGTGCCAGCAGTTTCCTGGACAAGAACGAAGCTTTCTTT.

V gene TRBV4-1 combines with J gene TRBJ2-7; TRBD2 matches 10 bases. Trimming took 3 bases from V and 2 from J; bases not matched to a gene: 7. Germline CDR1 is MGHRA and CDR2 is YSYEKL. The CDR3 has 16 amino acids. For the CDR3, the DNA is TGCGCCAGCAGCCACCCCACTAGCGGGACTACCTACGAGCAGTACTTC. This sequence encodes CASSHPTSGTTYEQYF.

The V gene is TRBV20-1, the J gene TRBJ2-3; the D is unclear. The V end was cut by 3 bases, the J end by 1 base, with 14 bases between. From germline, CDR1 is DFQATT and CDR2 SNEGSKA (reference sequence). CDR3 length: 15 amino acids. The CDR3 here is CSASFRPSGTDTQYF. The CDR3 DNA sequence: TGCAGTGCTAGTTTTCGCCCATCGGGCACAGATACGCAGTATTTT.

The CDR3 region has the DNA TGTGCCATCAGTCTCGACAGTAGCAATCAGCCCCAGCATTTT. Its translation: CAISLDSSNQPQHF. This chain links TRBV10-3 with TRBJ1-5; perhaps TRBD1 as D (5 bases). Trimming took 5 bases from V and 0 from J, leaving 8 bases between them. The CDR3 loop spans 14 amino acids. Germline loops: CDR1 ENHRY, CDR2 SYGVKD.

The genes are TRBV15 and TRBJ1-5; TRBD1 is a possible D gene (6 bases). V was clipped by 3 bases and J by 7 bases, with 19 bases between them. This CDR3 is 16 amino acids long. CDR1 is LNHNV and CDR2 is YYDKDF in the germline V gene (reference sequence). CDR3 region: CATSRQFGTHGQPQHF. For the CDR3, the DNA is TGTGCCACCAGCAGGCAATTCGGGACACATGGCCAGCCCCAGCATTTT.

The CDR3 DNA follows: TGTGCCTGGAGTCTCATATCCGGGACAGGGATGACCCCGAACACTGAAGCTTTCTTT. Translation gives CAWSLISGTGMTPNTEAFF. The chain joins TRBV30 to TRBJ1-1, with TRBD1 identical over 9 bases. Germline trimming cut 2 bases from V and 1 base from J; bases unmatched to any gene: 17. Germline V gene sequence: CDR1 GTSNPN, CDR2 SVGIG (reference sequence). This CDR3 region has 19 residues. Based on the CDR3 plus reference TRBV30 and TRBJ1-1, the full variable domain is SQTIHQWPATLVQPVGSPLSLECTVEGTSNPNLYWYRQAAGRGLQLLFYSVGIGQISSEVPQNLSASRPQDRQFILSSKKLLLSDSGFYLCAWSLISGTGMTPNTEAFFGQGTRLTVV.